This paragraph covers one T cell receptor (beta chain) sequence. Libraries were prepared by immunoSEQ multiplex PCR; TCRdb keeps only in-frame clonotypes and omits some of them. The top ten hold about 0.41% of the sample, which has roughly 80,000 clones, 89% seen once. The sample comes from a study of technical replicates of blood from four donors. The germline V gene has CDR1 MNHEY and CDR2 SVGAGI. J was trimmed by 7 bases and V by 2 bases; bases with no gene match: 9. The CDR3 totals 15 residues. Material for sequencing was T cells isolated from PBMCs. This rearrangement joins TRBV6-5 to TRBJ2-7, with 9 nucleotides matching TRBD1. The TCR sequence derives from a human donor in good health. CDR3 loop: CASSYGGQGLYEQYF. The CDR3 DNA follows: TGTGCCAGCAGTTACGGGGGACAGGGTTTATATGAGCAGTACTTC.